The T cell receptor beta chain under discussion was sequenced for a study of shared clonotypes between healthy human individuals. Overall study findings and caveats: Around 5% was the fraction of naive CD4 clonotypes found shared across four donors. The study's rarefaction showed incomplete sorted-subset sequencing despite large depth. Among donors, sharing of clonotypes was expected to be affected by sequencing depth.

Points on this clone: Its cognate antigen is unknown.

Sorted-subset replicate PCR reactions were performed with roughly 200 ng DNA, corresponding to about 32,000 T cell genomes. Method: immunoSEQ multiplex PCR; TCRdb's copy keeps in-frame clones and lacks some. Here the sample spans over a million clones, under 80% being singletons. Per germline, CDR1 MDHEN and CDR2 SYDVKM. Trimming at V came to 6 bases and at J to 7 bases, leaving 11 bases not matched to a gene. This CDR3 comprises 14 residues. The V and J genes are TRBV28 and TRBJ1-2; 7 bases map to TRBD1. This receptor was taken from a man between 18 and 29 years old in good health. Material: memory CD4+ T cells sorted from blood. Subset described: CD45RA-negative fraction. The CDR3 nucleotides are TGTGCCAGCAGCCGATCCGGGACAGTTGGTGGCTACACCTTC. Protein product: CASSRSGTVGGYTF.